This T cell receptor (beta chain) was captured by sequencing in a study of identical twins. V was trimmed by 4 bases and J by 0 bases, leaving 14 bases between them. Germline loops: CDR1 SGHKS, CDR2 YYEKEE (reference sequence). This CDR3 comprises 15 residues. Overall study findings and caveats: Modeled out-of-frame TCR alpha sharing in monozygotic twins fell below observed levels.

A remark on this clonotype: Its antigen is not known.

TCRdb reanalysed the 5' RACE reads using MiXCR and keeps one entry per CDR3 protein. This table has some 190,000 distinct CDR3 sequences, approximately 15% appearing once. The same data also went into a second study, on T cells expressing NK-cell markers.

This TCR came from a woman between 18 and 29 years old in good health. The gene calls are TRBV5-5 and TRBJ2-7, with D perhaps matching TRBD1 or TRBD2 (5 bases each). Sequencing was performed on CD8+ T cells sorted from blood. CDR3 DNA: TGTGCCAGCAGCCCCTGGGGGTATTCCTCCTACGAGCAGTACTTC. This codes for CASSPWGYSSYEQYF.